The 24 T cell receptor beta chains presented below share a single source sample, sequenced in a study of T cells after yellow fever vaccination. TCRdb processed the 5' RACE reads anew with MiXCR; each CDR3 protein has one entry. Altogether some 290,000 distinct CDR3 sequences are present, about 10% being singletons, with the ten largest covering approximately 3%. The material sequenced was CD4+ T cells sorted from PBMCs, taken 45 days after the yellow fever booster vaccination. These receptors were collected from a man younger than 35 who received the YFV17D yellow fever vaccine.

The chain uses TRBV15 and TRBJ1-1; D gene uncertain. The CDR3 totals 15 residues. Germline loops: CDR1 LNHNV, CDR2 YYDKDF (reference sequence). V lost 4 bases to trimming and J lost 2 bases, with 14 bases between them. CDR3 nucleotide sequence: TGTGCCACCAGCATGCGCGTGGGAGCTAACACTGAAGCTTTCTTT. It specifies CATSMRVGANTEAFF. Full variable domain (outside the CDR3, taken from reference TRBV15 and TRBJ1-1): DAMVIQNPRYQVTQFGKPVTLSCSQTLNHNVMYWYQQKSSQAPKLLFHYYDKDFNNEADTPDNFQSRRPNTSFCFLDIRSPGLGDTAMYLCATSMRVGANTEAFFGQGTRLTVV.

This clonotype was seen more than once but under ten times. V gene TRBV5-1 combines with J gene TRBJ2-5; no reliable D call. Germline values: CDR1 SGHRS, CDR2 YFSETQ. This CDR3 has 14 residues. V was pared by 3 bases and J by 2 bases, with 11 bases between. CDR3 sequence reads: CASSSPRGQETQYF. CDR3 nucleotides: TGCGCCAGCAGCTCCCCGCGAGGACAAGAGACCCAGTACTTC.

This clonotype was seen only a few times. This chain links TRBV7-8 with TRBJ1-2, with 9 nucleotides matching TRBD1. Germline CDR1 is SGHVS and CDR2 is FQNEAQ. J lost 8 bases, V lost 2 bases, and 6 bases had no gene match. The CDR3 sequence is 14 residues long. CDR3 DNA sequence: TGTGCCAGCAGCTTACAGGGACAGGGACGAGGCTACACCTTC. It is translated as CASSLQGQGRGYTF.

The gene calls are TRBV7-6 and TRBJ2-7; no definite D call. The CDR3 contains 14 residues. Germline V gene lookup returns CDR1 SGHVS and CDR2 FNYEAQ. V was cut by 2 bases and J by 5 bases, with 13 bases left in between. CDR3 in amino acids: CASSLSHTLDEQYF. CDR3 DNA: TGTGCCAGCAGCTTAAGTCACACCCTCGACGAGCAGTACTTC.

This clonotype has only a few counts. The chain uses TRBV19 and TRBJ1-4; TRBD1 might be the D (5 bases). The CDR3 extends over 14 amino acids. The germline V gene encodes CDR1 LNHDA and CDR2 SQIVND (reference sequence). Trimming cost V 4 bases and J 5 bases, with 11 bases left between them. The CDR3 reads CASSSHRQNEKLFF. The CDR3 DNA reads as TGTGCCAGTAGTAGCCACCGACAGAATGAAAAACTGTTTTTT.

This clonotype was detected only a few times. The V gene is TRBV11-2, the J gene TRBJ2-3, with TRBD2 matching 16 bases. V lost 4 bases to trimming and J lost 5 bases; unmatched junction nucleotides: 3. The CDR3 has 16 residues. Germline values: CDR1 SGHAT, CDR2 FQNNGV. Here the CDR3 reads CASSSGLAGGGDTQYF. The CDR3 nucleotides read TGTGCCAGCAGCTCGGGACTAGCGGGGGGGGGAGATACGCAGTATTTT.

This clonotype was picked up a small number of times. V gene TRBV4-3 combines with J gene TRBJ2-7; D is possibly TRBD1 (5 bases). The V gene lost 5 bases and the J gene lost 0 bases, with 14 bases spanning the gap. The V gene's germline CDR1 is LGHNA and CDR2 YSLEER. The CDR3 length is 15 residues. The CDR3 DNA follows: TGCGCCAGCAGCGCCTCAGGGCGCGGCTCCTACGAGCAGTACTTC. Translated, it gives CASSASGRGSYEQYF.

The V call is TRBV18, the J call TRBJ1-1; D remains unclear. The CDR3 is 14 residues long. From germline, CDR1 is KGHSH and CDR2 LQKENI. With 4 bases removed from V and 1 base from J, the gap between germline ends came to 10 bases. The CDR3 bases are TGTGCCAGCTCACGCAACCGGGAGAACACTGAAGCTTTCTTT. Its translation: CASSRNRENTEAFF. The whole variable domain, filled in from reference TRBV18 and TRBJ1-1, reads NAGVMQNPRHLVRRRGQEARLRCSPMKGHSHVYWYRQLPEEGLKFMVYLQKENIIDESGMPKERFSAEFPKEGPSILRIQQVVRGDSAAYFCASSRNRENTEAFFGQGTRLTVV.

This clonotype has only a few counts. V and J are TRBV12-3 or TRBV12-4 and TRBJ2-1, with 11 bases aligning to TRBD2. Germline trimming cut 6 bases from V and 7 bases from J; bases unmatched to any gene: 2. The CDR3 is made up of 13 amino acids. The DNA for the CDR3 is TGTGCCAGCAGACTAGCGGGGGCTAATGAGCAGTTCTTC. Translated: CASRLAGANEQFF.

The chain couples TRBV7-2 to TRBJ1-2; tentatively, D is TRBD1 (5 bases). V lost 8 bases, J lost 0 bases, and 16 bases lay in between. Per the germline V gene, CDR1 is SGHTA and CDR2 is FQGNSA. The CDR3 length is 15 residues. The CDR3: CASAGFASANYGYTF. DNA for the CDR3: TGTGCCAGCGCAGGGTTCGCTTCTGCTAACTATGGCTACACCTTC. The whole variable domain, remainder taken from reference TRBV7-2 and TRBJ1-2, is GAGVSQSPSNKVTEKGKDVELRCDPISGHTALYWYRQSLGQGLEFLIYFQGNSAPDKSGLPSDRFSAERTGGSVSTLTIQRTQQEDSAVYLCASAGFASANYGYTFGSGTRLTVV.

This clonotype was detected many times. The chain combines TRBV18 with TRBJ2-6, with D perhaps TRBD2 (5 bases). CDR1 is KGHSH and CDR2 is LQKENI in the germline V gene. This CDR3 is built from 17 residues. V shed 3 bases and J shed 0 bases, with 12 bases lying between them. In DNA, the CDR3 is TGTGCCAGCTCACCGAGGGCAGCGACCTCTGGGGCCAACGTCCTGACTTTC. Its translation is CASSPRAATSGANVLTF.

The CDR3 sequence is CAISAGLAGGPGTDTQYF. The CDR3 DNA reads TGTGCCATCAGCGCGGGACTAGCGGGGGGGCCAGGCACAGATACGCAGTATTTT. The chain recombines TRBV10-3 with TRBJ2-3; 16 positions match TRBD2. Germline V CDR1 and CDR2: ENHRY, SYGVKD. V shed 6 bases and J 1 base; nucleotides not matched to a gene: 7. This CDR3 contains 18 residues.

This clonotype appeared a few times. The CDR3 loop reads CASSLAHNQPQHF. CDR3 sequence (DNA): TGTGCCAGCAGCTTAGCCCATAATCAGCCCCAGCATTTT. This chain joins TRBV7-8 and TRBJ1-5; unclear D gene. Germline lookup yields CDR1 SGHVS and CDR2 FQNEAQ. There are 13 residues in the CDR3. V gave up 0 bases and J gave up 4 bases, with 4 bases separating them.

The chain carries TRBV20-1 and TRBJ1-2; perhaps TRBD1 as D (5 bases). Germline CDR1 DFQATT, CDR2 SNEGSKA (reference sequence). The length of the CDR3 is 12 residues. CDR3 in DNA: TGCAGCGCGGGGCAGCCTTACTATGGCTACACCTTC. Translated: CSAGQPYYGYTF.

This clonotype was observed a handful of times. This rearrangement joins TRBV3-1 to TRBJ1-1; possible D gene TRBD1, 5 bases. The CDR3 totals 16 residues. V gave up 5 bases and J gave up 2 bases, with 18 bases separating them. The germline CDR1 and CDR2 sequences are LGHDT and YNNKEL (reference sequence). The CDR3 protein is CASSGPGRVANTEAFF. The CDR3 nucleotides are TGTGCCAGCAGCGGACCAGGGAGGGTGGCAAACACTGAAGCTTTCTTT.

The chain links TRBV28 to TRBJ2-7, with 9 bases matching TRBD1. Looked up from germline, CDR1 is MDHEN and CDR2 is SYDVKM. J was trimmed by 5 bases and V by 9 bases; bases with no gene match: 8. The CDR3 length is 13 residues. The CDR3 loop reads CASLRQGGDEQYV. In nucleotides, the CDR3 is TGTGCCAGTCTTCGACAGGGGGGAGACGAGCAGTACGTC.

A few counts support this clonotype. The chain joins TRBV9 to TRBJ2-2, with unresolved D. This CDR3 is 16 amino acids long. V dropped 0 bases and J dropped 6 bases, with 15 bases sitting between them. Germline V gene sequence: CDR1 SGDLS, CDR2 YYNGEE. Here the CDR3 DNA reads TGTGCCAGCAGCGTAGAGGGTAGGGTCGGACCCGGGGAGCTGTTTTTT. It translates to CASSVEGRVGPGELFF.

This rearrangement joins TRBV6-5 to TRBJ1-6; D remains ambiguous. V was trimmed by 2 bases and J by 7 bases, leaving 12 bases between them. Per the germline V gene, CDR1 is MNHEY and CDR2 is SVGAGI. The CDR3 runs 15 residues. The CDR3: CASSYDGVGNSPLHF. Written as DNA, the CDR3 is TGTGCCAGCAGTTACGATGGGGTTGGAAATTCACCCCTCCACTTT.

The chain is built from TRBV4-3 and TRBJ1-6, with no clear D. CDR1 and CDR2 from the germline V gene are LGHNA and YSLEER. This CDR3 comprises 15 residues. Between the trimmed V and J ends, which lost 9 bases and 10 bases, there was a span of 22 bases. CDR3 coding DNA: TGCGCCAGTACTTTAGAGGCGATCTCTGAATCACCCCTCCACTTT. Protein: CASTLEAISESPLHF.

CDR3 coding DNA: TGTGCCAGCGCTGGGCCCGACGGGACTACTGGAAACACCATATATTTT. Its protein product is CASAGPDGTTGNTIYF. The chain recombines TRBV2 with TRBJ1-3; D is possibly TRBD1 (5 bases). Germline CDR1 reads SNHLY; CDR2 reads FYNNEI. The V end lost 8 bases, the J end lost 2 bases, and 19 bases lay between the germline ends. The CDR3 extends over 16 amino acids.

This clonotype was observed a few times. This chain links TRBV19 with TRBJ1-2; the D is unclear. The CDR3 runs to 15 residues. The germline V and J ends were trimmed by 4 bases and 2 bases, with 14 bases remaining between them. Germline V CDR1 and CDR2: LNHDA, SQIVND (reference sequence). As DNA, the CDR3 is TGTGCCAGTAGTAGCCCGGACGGACTAAACTATGGCTACACCTTC. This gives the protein CASSSPDGLNYGYTF.

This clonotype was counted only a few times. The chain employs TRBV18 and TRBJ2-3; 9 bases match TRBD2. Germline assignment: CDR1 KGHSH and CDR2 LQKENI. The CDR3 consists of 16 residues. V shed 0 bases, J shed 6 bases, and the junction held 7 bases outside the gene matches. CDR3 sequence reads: CASSPPGLASPDTQYF. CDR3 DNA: TGTGCCAGCTCACCACCGGGACTAGCCTCTCCGGATACGCAGTATTTT.

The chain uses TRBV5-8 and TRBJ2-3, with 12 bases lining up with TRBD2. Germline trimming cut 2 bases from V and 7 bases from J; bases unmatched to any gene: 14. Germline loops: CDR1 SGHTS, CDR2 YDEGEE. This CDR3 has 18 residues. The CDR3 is CASSLTSGGSRLIYTQYF. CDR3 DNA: TGTGCCAGCAGCTTAACTAGCGGGGGGTCACGCCTCATTTATACGCAGTATTTT.

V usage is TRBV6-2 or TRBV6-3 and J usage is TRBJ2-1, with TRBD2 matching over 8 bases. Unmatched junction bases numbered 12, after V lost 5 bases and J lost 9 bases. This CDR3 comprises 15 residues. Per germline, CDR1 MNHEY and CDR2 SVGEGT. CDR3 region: CASSPHLPGLGEQFF. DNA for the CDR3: TGTGCCAGCAGTCCACATCTACCGGGACTAGGTGAGCAGTTCTTC.